What follows are 15 T cell receptor beta chains derived from one specimen sequenced in a study of siplizumab effects on memory and regulatory T cells. Sequencing used immunoSEQ multiplex PCR; TCRdb keeps in-frame clones, though not all of them. In the table there are over 85,000 clones, around 94% of which are singletons. The sequencing input was non-Treg CD4+ T cells sorted from blood. These receptor sequences come from a human donor in good health.

A word on this clone: This sample also contains other DNA sequences that code for the same CDR3. The chain has TRBV7-9 and TRBJ2-7; 7 bases align to TRBD2. The CDR3 sequence is 15 residues long. Unmatched junction bases numbered 4, after V lost 1 base and J lost 1 base. Germline lookup yields CDR1 SEHNR and CDR2 FQNEAQ (reference sequence). This CDR3 reads CASSLVGGGSYEQYF. DNA of the CDR3: TGTGCCAGCAGCTTAGTGGGGGGAGGGTCCTACGAGCAGTACTTC.

Concerning this clone itself: Distinct nucleotide sequences in the sample also encode this CDR3. V gene TRBV6-5 combines with J gene TRBJ1-1; D is undetermined. The CDR3 runs 14 residues. Germline V gives CDR1 MNHEY, CDR2 SVGAGI. Trimming took 0 bases from V and 0 from J, leaving 5 bases between them. The CDR3 here is CASSYSRLNTEAFF. CDR3 DNA sequence: TGTGCCAGCAGTTACTCGCGCCTGAACACTGAAGCTTTCTTT.

The V and J genes are TRBV19 and TRBJ2-1; TRBD2 is a possible D gene (6 bases). V dropped 6 bases and J dropped 3 bases, with 12 bases sitting between them. This CDR3 spans 14 amino acids. In germline, CDR1 is LNHDA, CDR2 SQIVND (reference sequence). CDR3: CASRRGFGYNEQFF. The CDR3 DNA is TGTGCCAGTAGACGGGGGTTCGGCTACAATGAGCAGTTCTTC.

The chain combines TRBV11-1 with TRBJ2-7; 8 bases line up with TRBD2. Losses at the gene ends were 0 bases for V and 4 bases for J; bases not matched to a gene: 5. The length of the CDR3 is 15 residues. Germline values: CDR1 SGHAT, CDR2 FQDESV (reference sequence). This chain's CDR3 is CASSLASGTRYEQYF. For the CDR3, the DNA is TGTGCCAGCAGCTTAGCTAGCGGGACACGGTACGAGCAGTACTTC.

The gene calls are TRBV25-1 and TRBJ2-7, with D perhaps TRBD1 or TRBD2 (6 bases each). CDR1 is MGHDK and CDR2 is SYGVNS in the germline V gene. The CDR3 runs to 14 residues. The ends were cut back, 8 bases at V and 5 bases at J, with 19 bases in the middle. The CDR3 reads CASGVRGGINEQYF. CDR3 DNA sequence: TGTGCCAGCGGGGTGAGAGGGGGGATCAACGAGCAGTACTTC.

This clone has just one count. V is TRBV9 and J is TRBJ2-1; TRBD2 agrees at 7 bases. The trim removed 0 bases at V and 6 bases at J, leaving 9 bases unmatched. Germline CDR1 SGDLS, CDR2 YYNGEE. CDR3 length: 16 residues. DNA of the CDR3: TGTGCCAGCAGCGTAGTTGAGGGAGGGAATAGCAATGAGCAGTTCTTC. It codes for CASSVVEGGNSNEQFF.

This clone was counted once. The chain employs TRBV7-6 and TRBJ2-5; 9 positions match TRBD2. Germline V CDR1 and CDR2: SGHVS, FNYEAQ. The CDR3 extends over 15 amino acids. V lost 1 base to trimming and J lost 5 bases; unmatched junction nucleotides: 5. The CDR3 DNA reads TGTGCCAGCAGCTTAGGCGCGGGAGGGGCGGAGACCCAGTACTTC. Translating it yields CASSLGAGGAETQYF. The full variable domain, its missing parts supplied by reference TRBV7-6 and TRBJ2-5, is GAGVSQSPRYKVTKRGQDVALRCDPISGHVSLYWYRQALGQGPEFLTYFNYEAQQDKSGLPNDRFSAERPEGSISTLTIQRTEQRDSAMYRCASSLGAGGAETQYFGPGTRLLVL.

The chain combines TRBV5-6 with TRBJ1-2; tentative D call: TRBD1 (5 bases). Trimming stripped 4 bases from V and 8 bases from J, with 9 bases between. This CDR3 region has 11 residues. Germline CDR1 is SGHDT and CDR2 is YYEEEE. Here the CDR3 reads CASSNTGGYTF. CDR3 in DNA: TGTGCCAGCAGCAATACAGGAGGCTACACCTTC.

The chain has TRBV27 and TRBJ2-1, with a tentative D call TRBD2 (5 bases). This CDR3 spans 11 amino acids. V lost 7 bases and J 8 bases, leaving 9 bases between the germline ends. Germline lookup yields CDR1 MNHEY and CDR2 SMNVEV (reference sequence). CDR3 loop: CASTKGDEQFF. Here the CDR3 DNA reads TGTGCCAGCACTAAGGGAGATGAGCAGTTCTTC.

CDR3 DNA sequence: TGTGCCAGCAGGAACGCCGGAGCTAATGAAAAACTGTTTTTT. Protein sequence: CASRNAGANEKLFF. This chain connects TRBV27 to TRBJ1-4; D ambiguous. CDR3 length: 14 residues. V lost 6 bases and J lost 3, with 11 bases in between. Germline V gene data show CDR1 as MNHEY and CDR2 as SMNVEV (reference sequence). The whole variable domain, remainder taken from reference TRBV27 and TRBJ1-4, is EAQVTQNPRYLITVTGKKLTVTCSQNMNHEYMSWYRQDPGLGLRQIYYSMNVEVTDKGDVPEGYKVSRKEKRNFPLILESPSPNQTSLYFCASRNAGANEKLFFGSGTQLSVL.

The J gene is TRBJ2-7, the V gene TRBV7-2; D is possibly TRBD2 (6 bases). The V end lost 3 bases, the J end lost 3 bases, and 9 bases lay between the germline ends. The CDR3 spans 13 residues. The germline V gene has CDR1 SGHTA and CDR2 FQGNSA. CDR3 protein: CASSFAAGYEQYF. CDR3 bases: TGTGCCAGCAGCTTCGCAGCGGGCTACGAGCAGTACTTC.

The chain links TRBV7-9 to TRBJ1-4; 7 nucleotides line up with TRBD1. The CDR3 runs to 17 residues. V lost 1 base and J lost 7; bases outside the gene matches: 12. The germline V gene encodes CDR1 SEHNR and CDR2 FQNEAQ (reference sequence). CDR3 bases: TGTGCCAGCAGCTTAGGAGCGACAGGGCTTAGGGGTGAAAAACTGTTTTTT. Its protein is CASSLGATGLRGEKLFF.

This chain links TRBV6-5 with TRBJ2-3, with a tentative D call TRBD2 (5 bases). The CDR3 has 12 amino acids. Trimming took 10 bases from V and 6 from J, leaving 14 bases between them. Germline V gene lookup returns CDR1 MNHEY and CDR2 SVGAGI. Here the CDR3 DNA reads TGTGCCACCTCCCCCTCGGGGGATACGCAGTATTTT. Protein: CATSPSGDTQYF.

V is TRBV29-1 and J is TRBJ1-2; D remains unclear. The V gene lost 5 bases and the J gene lost 1 base, with 8 bases spanning the gap. Germline V gene data show CDR1 as SQVTM and CDR2 as ANQGSEA. CDR3 length equals 12 residues. The CDR3 region has the DNA TGCAGCGTTCGGCTTAGTAACTATGGCTACACCTTC. Residues: CSVRLSNYGYTF.

V usage is TRBV11-2 and J usage is TRBJ2-1; D might be TRBD2 (6 bases). The V gene lost 1 base and the J gene lost 8 bases, with 18 bases spanning the gap. CDR1 is SGHAT and CDR2 is FQNNGV in the germline V gene. There are 16 residues in the CDR3. For the CDR3, the DNA is TGTGCCAGCAGCTTAGGGAACAGCGGGTGGGGGGATGAGCAGTTCTTC. Encoded protein: CASSLGNSGWGDEQFF.